Presented here are 20 T cell receptor beta chains from one specimen sequenced in a study of cytomegalovirus exposure and HLA in healthy donors. Researchers ran the PCR with 60 Vbeta and 13 Jbeta primers. Libraries were prepared by immunoSEQ multiplex PCR; TCRdb keeps only in-frame clonotypes and omits some of them. The table includes about 36,000 clones, approximately 70% detected once. Sequencing was carried out using PBMCs. These receptors originate from a man aged 25 to 40 in good health and CMV-seronegative.

This clone has a handful of counts. This chain links TRBV7-8 with TRBJ1-5; D is unresolved. Germline V lookup: CDR1 SGHVS, CDR2 FQNEAQ. Trimming cost V 6 bases and J 6 bases, with 21 bases left between them. The CDR3 has 16 amino acids. The CDR3 is CASSSRGSLEGQPQHF. Written as DNA, the CDR3 is TGTGCCAGCAGTTCTAGAGGGAGCTTAGAGGGTCAGCCCCAGCATTTT. Supplemented by reference TRBV7-8 and TRBJ1-5, the full variable domain reads GAGVSQSPRYKVAKRGQDVALRCDPISGHVSLFWYQQALGQGPEFLTYFQNEAQLDKSGLPSDRFFAERPEGSVSTLKIQRTQQEDSAVYLCASSSRGSLEGQPQHFGDGTRLSIL.

The rearrangement joins TRBV4-2 to TRBJ2-1; D not certain. Germline loops: CDR1 LGHNA, CDR2 YNFKEQ. The CDR3 is made up of 14 amino acids. V was cut by 0 bases and J by 5 bases, with 8 bases left in between. DNA for the CDR3: TGTGCCAGCAGCCAAGACGCTATTAACAATGAGCAGTTCTTC. Translation: CASSQDAINNEQFF.

The rearrangement uses TRBV28 and TRBJ2-7; TRBD2 agrees at 8 bases. Losses at the gene ends were 4 bases for V and 0 bases for J; bases not matched to a gene: 11. This CDR3 contains 17 residues. From germline, CDR1 is MDHEN and CDR2 SYDVKM. The CDR3 sequence is CASSSSGSGRASYEQYF. DNA of the CDR3: TGTGCCAGCAGTTCATCAGGGTCCGGGAGGGCCTCCTACGAGCAGTACTTC.

The rearrangement uses TRBV4-2 and TRBJ2-7, with D possibly being TRBD2 (6 bases). The germline CDR1 and CDR2 sequences are LGHNA and YNFKEQ. Trimming removed 4 bases from V and 2 bases from J, with 15 bases in between. This CDR3 has 15 amino acids. The CDR3 is CASSPTWEVTYEQYF. CDR3 DNA sequence: TGTGCCAGCAGCCCCACGTGGGAGGTTACCTACGAGCAGTACTTC.

The V and J genes are TRBV21-1 and TRBJ1-5; the D segment call TRBD1 is taken from the table without a DNA check. TRBV21-1 is a pseudogene locus. The CDR3 covers 17 residues. The CDR3 region is CASSRRGQGDNNQPQHF. The CDR3 DNA follows: TGTGCCAGCAGCCGAAGGGGACAGGGGGATAACAATCAGCCCCAGCATTTT.

This sequence joins TRBV7-9 and TRBJ1-2; D ambiguous. The V gene's germline CDR1 is SEHNR and CDR2 FQNEAQ (reference sequence). This CDR3 comprises 14 residues. V was clipped by 3 bases and J by 3 bases, with 11 bases between them. CDR3 amino acids: CASSFSGRYYGYTF. The CDR3 DNA follows: TGTGCCAGCAGCTTTTCAGGAAGATACTATGGCTACACCTTC.

This clone was observed a few times. This chain links TRBV7-2 with TRBJ1-1; D is unclear. Germline CDR1 reads SGHTA; CDR2 reads FQGNSA. The CDR3 is 13 amino acids. Deletions cut 1 base from V and 10 bases from J, with 13 bases between. The DNA of the CDR3 is TGTGCCAGCAGCTTAGGGGCTACCAAACGAGCTTTCTTT. The encoded protein is CASSLGATKRAFF.

This clone was counted only a few times. The rearrangement uses TRBV28 and TRBJ1-1; TRBD1 is a possible D gene (5 bases). The CDR3 loop spans 12 amino acids. The V and J ends lost 3 bases and 7 bases respectively, with 9 bases between them. Germline V gene data show CDR1 as MDHEN and CDR2 as SYDVKM. This CDR3 is CASSFLGDEAFF. The CDR3, as DNA: TGTGCCAGCAGTTTCTTAGGGGATGAAGCTTTCTTT.

The chain employs TRBV5-4 and TRBJ2-5; TRBD1 might be the D (6 bases). This CDR3 has 15 amino acids. From germline, CDR1 is SGHNT and CDR2 YYREEE (reference sequence). With 1 base removed from V and 1 base from J, the gap between germline ends came to 11 bases. In DNA, the CDR3 is TGTGCCAGCAGCTTGCGCCGGACAGTCCAAGAGACCCAGTACTTC. Amino acids: CASSLRRTVQETQYF.

The gene calls are TRBV28 and TRBJ2-2, with D possibly matching TRBD2 (5 bases). Trimming cost V 5 bases and J 5 bases, with 12 bases left between them. Germline loops: CDR1 MDHEN, CDR2 SYDVKM. CDR3 length: 14 residues. CDR3 sequence: CASSPRGRTGELFF. CDR3 DNA: TGTGCCAGCAGTCCCCGGGGTCGGACCGGGGAGCTGTTTTTT.

This clone was seen a few times. The CDR3 reads CASSLGLSGAQYF. In DNA form, the CDR3 reads TGTGCCAGCAGCCTCGGACTATCTGGCGCGCAGTACTTC. The rearrangement links TRBV5-4 to TRBJ2-7; TRBD2 might be the D (6 bases). This CDR3 comprises 13 residues. V lost 4 bases and J lost 9, with 17 bases in between. Germline V lookup: CDR1 SGHNT, CDR2 YYREEE (reference sequence).

A few counts support this clone. V gene TRBV5-1 combines with J gene TRBJ1-4, with D maybe TRBD1 (6 bases). Trimming pared 2 bases from V and 5 bases from J, leaving 10 bases between. Germline V gene lookup returns CDR1 SGHRS and CDR2 YFSETQ. This CDR3 comprises 14 residues. CDR3 coding DNA: TGCGCCAGCAGCTTCGGGGACAAAAATGAAAAACTGTTTTTT. Its translation is CASSFGDKNEKLFF.

This sequence joins TRBV14 and TRBJ2-5; a weak D match, TRBD1 (5 bases). The V gene's germline CDR1 is SGHDN and CDR2 FVKESK. Trimming took 0 bases from V and 7 from J, leaving 12 bases between them. CDR3 length: 14 amino acids. The CDR3 loop is CASSQDLVQGTQYF. The CDR3 nucleotides are TGTGCCAGCAGCCAAGATTTGGTTCAGGGGACCCAGTACTTC.

J is TRBJ2-5 and V is TRBV5-1, with D possibly TRBD1 on 5 matching bases. The CDR3 covers 15 residues. Germline loops: CDR1 SGHRS, CDR2 YFSETQ. Trimming pared 7 bases from V and 1 base from J, leaving 17 bases between. CDR3 loop: CASGSSGNVQETQYF. The CDR3 DNA reads TGCGCCAGCGGATCCTCAGGGAATGTCCAAGAGACCCAGTACTTC.

A few counts support this clone. This rearrangement joins TRBV7-9 to TRBJ1-1; D not resolved. Germline CDR1 and CDR2: SEHNR and FQNEAQ (reference sequence). With 3 bases removed from V and 4 bases from J, the gap between germline ends came to 12 bases. The CDR3 runs to 14 residues. The CDR3 bases are TGTGCCAGCAGCTTCGAGGTTTTGGTCACTGAAGCTTTCTTT. Translated, it gives CASSFEVLVTEAFF. Based on the CDR3 plus reference TRBV7-9 and TRBJ1-1, the full variable domain is DTGVSQNPRHKITKRGQNVTFRCDPISEHNRLYWYRQTLGQGPEFLTYFQNEAQLEKSRLLSDRFSAERPKGSFSTLEIQRTEQGDSAMYLCASSFEVLVTEAFFGQGTRLTVV.

The rearrangement joins TRBV10-2 to TRBJ2-1; D is perhaps TRBD2 (5 bases). Germline V CDR1 and CDR2: WSHSY, SAAADI. CDR3 length equals 13 residues. The germline V and J ends were trimmed by 8 bases and 8 bases, with 16 bases remaining between them. The CDR3 nucleotides are TGCGCCAGCGGAAGGAGGCGGATCGATGAGCAGTTCTTC. It specifies CASGRRRIDEQFF.

The CDR3 spells CASKTKSGGGYRELFF. The CDR3, as DNA: TGTGCCAGCAAAACCAAGAGTGGGGGGGGATATAGGGAGCTGTTTTTT. The chain combines TRBV6-4 with TRBJ2-2, with 7 bases that match TRBD2. CDR3 length: 16 amino acids. The germline gives CDR1 MRHNA, CDR2 SNTAGT. V lost 7 bases to trimming and J lost 9 bases; unmatched junction nucleotides: 17.

The CDR3 reads CASSQGSGGIPGETQYF. As DNA, the CDR3 is TGCGCCAGCAGCCAGGGAAGCGGGGGCATCCCGGGGGAGACCCAGTACTTC. The chain uses TRBV4-1 and TRBJ2-5; TRBD2 matches at 8 bases. The length of the CDR3 is 17 residues. Trimming took 3 bases from V and 5 from J; bases not matched to a gene: 14. The germline gives CDR1 MGHRA, CDR2 YSYEKL.

The sample holds a few counts of this clone. The chain links TRBV18 to TRBJ1-3, with D possibly TRBD1 on 5 matching bases. Trimming left V 6 bases short and J 0 bases short, with 12 bases between. CDR1 KGHSH and CDR2 LQKENI come from the germline V gene. The CDR3 is 15 amino acids. The CDR3 region is CASSRLTDSGNTIYF. The CDR3 nucleotides read TGTGCCAGCTCCCGGCTGACAGACTCTGGAAACACCATATATTTT.

This rearrangement joins TRBV6-5 to TRBJ1-5; 10 nucleotides agree with TRBD1. The trim removed 6 bases at V and 5 bases at J, leaving 7 bases unmatched. The CDR3 length is 15 residues. From germline, CDR1 is MNHEY and CDR2 SVGAGI. The CDR3 reads CASSRDRGRDQPQHF. Written as DNA, the CDR3 is TGTGCCAGCAGCCGGGACAGGGGCAGGGATCAGCCCCAGCATTTT.